A single sample is the source of the 24 T cell receptor beta chains below, sequenced in a study of cytomegalovirus exposure and HLA in healthy donors. PCR used 60 Vbeta primers and 13 Jbeta primers. Measured with immunoSEQ multiplex PCR; TCRdb has only the in-frame clones, and not every one. Altogether under 200,000 clones are present, around 78% being singletons, with the ten largest covering approximately 2.2%. The sequenced sample was PBMCs. Receptor source: a woman aged 30 to 39 in good health and CMV-seropositive.

This clone was seen a single time. The gene calls are TRBV2 and TRBJ1-1; 9 nucleotides line up with TRBD1. This CDR3 contains 15 residues. The trim removed 7 bases at V and 1 base at J, leaving 7 bases unmatched. CDR1 SNHLY and CDR2 FYNNEI come from the germline V gene. CDR3 residues: CASIALTGGNTEAFF. DNA for the CDR3: TGTGCCAGCATAGCTTTGACAGGGGGGAACACTGAAGCTTTCTTT. Combining the CDR3 with reference TRBV2 and TRBJ1-1 gives the whole variable domain EPEVTQTPSHQVTQMGQEVILRCVPISNHLYFYWYRQILGQKVEFLVSFYNNEISEKSEIFDDQFSVERPDGSNFTLKIRSTKLEDSAMYFCASIALTGGNTEAFFGQGTRLTVV.

The V and J genes are TRBV5-6 and TRBJ2-2; D is ambiguous. V lost 9 bases to trimming and J lost 4 bases, with 16 bases between them. This CDR3 spans 14 amino acids. Per germline, CDR1 SGHDT and CDR2 YYEEEE. The CDR3 DNA is TGTGCCACCTCGGGTGCCGCGTTCACCGGGGAGCTGTTTTTT. This codes for CATSGAAFTGELFF.

This rearrangement joins TRBV2 to TRBJ1-1; 10 bases agree with TRBD1. This CDR3 contains 17 residues. CDR1 is SNHLY, CDR2 FYNNEI, per germline. The V gene end was trimmed by 6 bases and the J gene end by 5 bases; junction bases not matched to a gene: 15. CDR3 amino acids: CASSGSGQGKRGTEAFF. CDR3 bases: TGTGCCAGCAGCGGCTCGGGACAGGGGAAGAGGGGTACTGAAGCTTTCTTT.

This clone was counted only a few times. The chain employs TRBV5-1 and TRBJ1-1, with 7 bases lining up with TRBD1. Germline CDR1 is SGHRS and CDR2 is YFSETQ. The ends lost 0 bases at V and 2 bases at J; junction bases unmatched: 4. This CDR3 has 15 residues. The CDR3 bases are TGCGCCAGCAGCTTGGGTACAGGGGCAAACACTGAAGCTTTCTTT. Its translation: CASSLGTGANTEAFF.

The chain uses TRBV5-4 and TRBJ2-7; 11 bases are shared with TRBD2. CDR1 and CDR2 (germline): SGHNT, YYREEE (reference sequence). This CDR3 has 16 residues. J gave up 2 bases and V 0 bases, and 4 bases lay outside the gene matches. This CDR3 reads CASSLGGSGRAYEQYF. CDR3 nucleotides: TGTGCCAGCAGCTTGGGGGGTAGCGGGAGGGCCTACGAGCAGTACTTC.

The gene calls are TRBV7-2 and TRBJ2-3, with D possibly TRBD1 on 6 matching bases. This CDR3 is 17 amino acids long. V lost 1 base to trimming and J lost 0 bases, with 14 bases between them. Germline values: CDR1 SGHTA, CDR2 FQGNSA. The CDR3 DNA reads as TGTGCCAGCAGCTTAGGTGCTGGGGGCGATAGCACAGATACGCAGTATTTT. It codes for CASSLGAGGDSTDTQYF.

This clone was counted a few times. This rearrangement joins TRBV28 to TRBJ1-5; D ambiguous. The CDR3 consists of 13 residues. CDR1 is MDHEN, CDR2 SYDVKM, per germline. The V and J ends lost 2 bases and 2 bases respectively, with 4 bases between them. CDR3 in amino acids: CASSLLGNQPQHF. CDR3 nucleotide sequence: TGTGCCAGCAGTTTACTCGGCAATCAGCCCCAGCATTTT. The variable domain in full, with the rest retrieved from reference TRBV28 and TRBJ1-5, is DVKVTQSSRYLVKRTGEKVFLECVQDMDHENMFWYRQDPGLGLRLIYFSYDVKMKEKGDIPEGYSVSREKKERFSLILESASTNQTSMYLCASSLLGNQPQHFGDGTRLSIL.

This chain connects TRBV9 to TRBJ2-1; 7 bases fit TRBD2. This CDR3 comprises 16 residues. V lost 1 base, J lost 9 bases, and 13 bases stayed unmatched. Germline V gene sequence: CDR1 SGDLS, CDR2 YYNGEE. This CDR3 is CASSVKGLAAFGEQFF. For the CDR3, the DNA is TGTGCCAGCAGCGTAAAGGGGCTAGCGGCCTTCGGTGAGCAGTTCTTC.

The rearrangement joins TRBV2 to TRBJ2-7, with 8 bases identical to TRBD2. There are 15 residues in the CDR3. Germline V gene lookup returns CDR1 SNHLY and CDR2 FYNNEI. Trimming cost V 0 bases and J 3 bases; bases outside gene matches: 4. The CDR3 here is CASSEAGGEHYEQYF. In nucleotides, the CDR3 is TGTGCCAGCAGTGAAGCCGGGGGGGAACACTACGAGCAGTACTTC.

This chain connects TRBV25-1 to TRBJ2-5; D is perhaps TRBD2 (6 bases). Trimming took 11 bases from V and 5 from J, leaving 12 bases between them. Germline CDR1 and CDR2: MGHDK and SYGVNS. CDR3 size: 11 residues. This chain's CDR3 is CAASGVETQYF. The CDR3 coding sequence is TGTGCCGCGTCGGGGGTTGAGACCCAGTACTTC.

A remark on this clone: Other DNA sequences in this specimen translate into the identical CDR3. V usage is TRBV7-2 and J usage is TRBJ1-1; D unresolved. V lost 5 bases, J lost 2 bases, and 12 bases lay in between. This CDR3 comprises 14 residues. CDR1 and CDR2 (germline): SGHTA, FQGNSA. CDR3 residues: CASSPGRGNTEAFF. The CDR3 bases are TGTGCCAGCAGCCCCGGGCGGGGAAACACTGAAGCTTTCTTT.

The rearrangement links TRBV5-1 to TRBJ2-3; TRBD2 is a possible D gene (6 bases). Germline CDR1 reads SGHRS; CDR2 reads YFSETQ. This CDR3 has 15 amino acids. With 3 bases removed from V and 6 bases from J, the gap between germline ends came to 17 bases. The CDR3: CASSSDYATRDTQYF. CDR3 nucleotides: TGCGCCAGCAGCTCGGACTACGCAACACGGGATACGCAGTATTTT. Full variable domain (missing parts from reference TRBV5-1 and TRBJ2-3): KAGVTQTPRYLIKTRGQQVTLSCSPISGHRSVSWYQQTPGQGLQFLFEYFSETQRNKGNFPGRFSGRQFSNSRSEMNVSTLELGDSALYLCASSSDYATRDTQYFGPGTRLTVL.

The chain joins TRBV7-9 to TRBJ2-3, with D perhaps matching TRBD2 (6 bases). The CDR3 covers 14 residues. V was pared by 11 bases and J by 0 bases, with 15 bases between. Germline V gene lookup returns CDR1 SEHNR and CDR2 FQNEAQ (reference sequence). CDR3 loop: CARREETSTDTQYF. The CDR3 region has the DNA TGTGCCCGTAGGGAGGAGACTAGCACAGATACGCAGTATTTT. The full variable domain, with the rest looked up from reference TRBV7-9 and TRBJ2-3, is DTGVSQNPRHKITKRGQNVTFRCDPISEHNRLYWYRQTLGQGPEFLTYFQNEAQLEKSRLLSDRFSAERPKGSFSTLEIQRTEQGDSAMYLCARREETSTDTQYFGPGTRLTVL.

The chain joins TRBV15 to TRBJ2-7, with 8 positions matching TRBD1. The length of the CDR3 is 15 residues. Trimming cost V 7 bases and J 4 bases; bases outside gene matches: 12. CDR1 is LNHNV, CDR2 YYDKDF, per germline (reference sequence). The CDR3 bases are TGTGCCACCAACGTCGGGACAGGTGGGGCTTACGAGCAGTACTTC. Its protein is CATNVGTGGAYEQYF.

The chain is built from TRBV15 and TRBJ2-2, with 10 bases that match TRBD2. V lost 1 base to trimming and J lost 1 base; unmatched junction nucleotides: 6. The CDR3 extends over 18 amino acids. Germline CDR1 and CDR2: LNHNV and YYDKDF (reference sequence). The CDR3 here is CATSRAPSGRLNTGELFF. In nucleotides, the CDR3 is TGTGCCACCAGCAGAGCTCCTAGCGGGAGATTGAACACCGGGGAGCTGTTTTTT.

The chain combines TRBV5-1 with TRBJ1-1; D ambiguous. With 3 bases removed from V and 6 bases from J, the gap between germline ends came to 12 bases. This CDR3 is 13 amino acids long. Per germline, CDR1 SGHRS and CDR2 YFSETQ. DNA of the CDR3: TGCGCCAGCAGCTCAGCCCTAGAAGCTGAAGCTTTCTTT. This sequence encodes CASSSALEAEAFF.

The rearrangement uses TRBV5-1 and TRBJ1-4, with D perhaps matching TRBD1 (6 bases). Germline-derived CDR1 and CDR2 are SGHRS and YFSETQ. CDR3 length: 14 residues. Trimming took off 4 bases at V and 4 bases at J, with 11 bases between the two ends. DNA of the CDR3: TGCGCCAGCAGCACCGGGACAAATAATGAAAAACTGTTTTTT. The encoded protein is CASSTGTNNEKLFF. Looking up the rest from reference TRBV5-1 and TRBJ1-4 gives the full variable domain: KAGVTQTPRYLIKTRGQQVTLSCSPISGHRSVSWYQQTPGQGLQFLFEYFSETQRNKGNFPGRFSGRQFSNSRSEMNVSTLELGDSALYLCASSTGTNNEKLFFGSGTQLSVL.

This sequence joins TRBV27 and TRBJ1-6; D might be TRBD1 (5 bases). CDR1 and CDR2 (germline): MNHEY, SMNVEV (reference sequence). The CDR3 has 17 residues. V gave up 1 base and J gave up 5 bases, with 15 bases separating them. The CDR3 sequence is CASSLLGRGANNSPLHF. The CDR3 bases are TGTGCCAGCAGTTTATTGGGGAGGGGCGCGAATAATTCACCCCTCCACTTT.

V and J are TRBV28 and TRBJ1-1, with TRBD1 identical over 10 bases. The CDR3 length is 19 residues. Germline loops: CDR1 MDHEN, CDR2 SYDVKM. V dropped 6 bases and J dropped 1; count of bases not matched to a gene: 17. CDR3 nucleotides: TGTGCCAGCAGCTACACGTATCGAGACAGGGGGCGACAGAACACTGAAGCTTTCTTT. This encodes CASSYTYRDRGRQNTEAFF.

The V and J genes are TRBV4-1 and TRBJ2-5; 10 positions agree with TRBD2. The CDR3 is made up of 17 amino acids. The ends lost 1 base at V and 5 bases at J; junction bases unmatched: 10. Looked up from germline, CDR1 is MGHRA and CDR2 is YSYEKL. The chain's CDR3 is CASSQADGLAGVETQYF. In DNA, the CDR3 is TGCGCCAGCAGCCAAGCCGACGGGCTAGCGGGGGTTGAGACCCAGTACTTC.

CDR3 DNA sequence: TGTGCCAGCAGCTTGACAGGGGCATCTGGAAACACCATATATTTT. This sequence encodes CASSLTGASGNTIYF. V and J are TRBV7-9 and TRBJ1-3; 8 bases line up with TRBD1. The CDR3 spans 15 residues. CDR1 SEHNR and CDR2 FQNEAQ come from the germline V gene (reference sequence). The junction had 2 bases not matched to a gene; V was cut back by 3 bases and J by 1 base.

This clone was observed a few times. V usage is TRBV27 and J usage is TRBJ2-2; D is possibly TRBD2 (5 bases). Trimming pared 2 bases from V and 4 bases from J, leaving 14 bases between. This CDR3 has 16 amino acids. The V gene's germline CDR1 is MNHEY and CDR2 SMNVEV (reference sequence). In DNA form, the CDR3 reads TGTGCCAGCAGTTTAATTAGGACTCTTGGCACCGGGGAGCTGTTTTTT. Its translation is CASSLIRTLGTGELFF.

In this sample, this clone turned up once. The gene calls are TRBV12-2 and TRBJ1-3; no DNA check was done on the table's D call, TRBD1. TRBV12-2 represents a pseudogene. This CDR3 spans 16 amino acids. The CDR3 nucleotides are TGTGCAAGTCGCGCAACAGAATTAGGTACTGGAAACACCATATATTTT. Amino acid sequence: CASRATELGTGNTIYF.

V and J are TRBV14 and TRBJ2-3; D gene uncertain. With 0 bases removed from V and 6 bases from J, the gap between germline ends came to 7 bases. Germline CDR1 reads SGHDN; CDR2 reads FVKESK. This CDR3 has 13 residues. CDR3 sequence reads: CASSQDYGDTQYF. Written as DNA, the CDR3 is TGTGCCAGCAGCCAAGATTACGGGGATACGCAGTATTTT.